What follows is one T cell receptor (beta chain) and its context. Its target is not known. This specimen belongs to a study of Ad26.COV2.S vaccination and SARS-CoV-2 variants. General study points: Measures of TCR breadth and depth may have fallen short of total T cell responses. Vaccinated and placebo-treated recipients had similar non-spike TCR breadth.

The treatment: approximately 18 received Ad26.COV2.S at low or high dose, single or two shots; a few received placebo; per-sample allocation not given. Collection of the samples took place on day 63 after the first injection of vaccine or placebo. In the vaccine, an Ad26 vector expressed the SARS-CoV-2 spike of the Wuhan strain. Sequencing was performed with immunoSEQ multiplex PCR; in TCRdb, only in-frame clones are kept and a portion is missing. The table includes about 480,000 clones, roughly 85% detected once. This CDR3 spans 13 amino acids. Trimming took 0 bases from V and 2 from J; bases not matched to a gene: 1. CDR1 GTSNPN and CDR2 SVGIG come from the germline V gene (reference sequence).

The specimen comprised peripheral blood, sampled in a trial of Ad26.COV2.S vaccine versus placebo. J is TRBJ2-7 and V is TRBV30; the match to TRBD1 covers 7 bases. The receptor comes from a person between 18 and 59 years old who received the Ad26.COV2.S COVID-19 vaccine or a placebo. This chain's CDR3 is CAWSVGTAYEQYF. The CDR3 DNA reads as TGTGCCTGGAGTGTCGGGACAGCCTACGAGCAGTACTTC.